This TCR beta chain originates from a study of T cell responses to AZD1222 COVID-19 vaccine. Here immunoSEQ multiplex PCR was the method, and the copy in TCRdb shows in-frame clones only, minus some. The sample carries under 75,000 clones, 85% recorded once. The CDR3 has 18 residues. The ends lost 0 bases at V and 4 bases at J; junction bases unmatched: 6. CDR1 and CDR2 from the germline V gene are SGHRS and YFSETQ. This rearrangement joins TRBV5-1 to TRBJ2-2, with TRBD2 identical over 13 bases. The TCR originated in an adult in good health. Sequencing used peripheral blood, obtained on day 0 of AZD1222 vaccination. CDR3 region: CASSLAGLAGVGTGELFF. The CDR3, as DNA: TGCGCCAGCAGCTTGGCCGGACTAGCGGGAGTGGGCACCGGGGAGCTGTTTTTT.